Listed below are T cell receptor beta chains from one sample, sequenced in a study of T cell responses to AZD1222 COVID-19 vaccine. Produced via immunoSEQ multiplex PCR; TCRdb's table is partial and in-frame only. The profile shows just over 95,000 clones, 85% to 90% of them singletons. Sequenced material: peripheral blood, taken on day 0 of AZD1222 vaccination. The receptors here all came from an adult in good health. Both conserved end residues are part of each CDR3.

TRBJ1-2 TRBV18 CASSPVTDPLYGYTF
TRBJ1-1 TRBV7-9 CASSPGGVEAFF
TRBJ1-6 TRBV28 CASRSDRGLNSPLHF
TRBJ1-6 TRBV6-1 CASSDTAGEGSPLHF
TRBJ1-1 TRBV27 CASSFGQRSTEAFF
TRBJ1-5 TRBV5-4 CASSLGGGGQPQHF
TRBJ1-2 TRBV27 CASSPRRGEGYTF
TRBJ2-6 TRBV5-1 CASSLGIPSGANVLTF
TRBJ2-3 TRBV25-1 CASSSVAGDKTDTQYF
TRBJ2-7 TRBV29-1 CSVAPGDSEQYF
TRBJ1-3 TRBV19 CASSILGFGNTIYF
TRBJ1-2 TRBV2 CASRNRGEDGYTF
TRBJ1-3 TRBV30 CAWSKRIGTSTIYF